The clone carrying this T cell receptor (beta chain) was picked up one time. Antigen specificity is unknown. This sample is part of a study of blood T cells in healthy people across ages. Study-wide results and limits: Higher diversity, along with more naive CD4+ cells, distinguished long-lived donors from aged donors.

The CDR3 sequence is 16 residues long. Germline V gene sequence: CDR1 MNHEY, CDR2 SMNVEV (reference sequence). A second PCR, run for roughly 7 to 12 cycles, used a sample-barcoded 5' primer plus a J-beta primer mix. One entry per CDR3 protein, called by TCRdb with MiXCR from the 5' RACE reads. The table has around 800,000 distinct CDR3 sequences, 62% seen once. The TCR sequence derives from a man aged 25-45 years in good health. Sequencing was carried out using blood. This sequence joins TRBV27 and TRBJ2-7, with TRBD1 matching over 9 bases. The J call may be mistaken, given a closer DNA end match to TRBJ2-5. Written as DNA, the CDR3 is TGTGCCAGCAGCCAAGATGGGACAGGGAGAATAGAGACCCAGTACTTC. This encodes CASSQDGTGRIETQYF.